The next 13 T cell receptor beta chains were all read from a single sample in a study of T cell responses to AZD1222 COVID-19 vaccine. Only in-frame clones appear in the TCRdb table, and some are missing; sequencing was by immunoSEQ multiplex PCR. The sample shows 85,000 to 130,000 clones, roughly 91% of them seen only once. The starting material was peripheral blood, obtained on day 0 of AZD1222 vaccination. The source is an adult in good health.

V usage is TRBV28 and J usage is TRBJ1-1; unclear D gene. The CDR3 sequence is 12 residues long. Germline CDR1 is MDHEN and CDR2 is SYDVKM. The germline V and J ends were trimmed by 5 bases and 3 bases, with 7 bases remaining between them. In DNA, the CDR3 is TGTGCCAGCAGTCTGGAATACACTGAAGCTTTCTTT. Translated, it gives CASSLEYTEAFF.

The chain couples TRBV5-1 to TRBJ1-2; possible D gene TRBD1, 6 bases. The germline V gene encodes CDR1 SGHRS and CDR2 YFSETQ. The CDR3 runs 14 residues. V lost 10 bases, J lost 5 bases, and 21 bases lay in between. The CDR3 loop is CARKGGGGLYGYTF. CDR3 sequence (DNA): TGCGCCCGCAAGGGTGGGGGGGGCCTATATGGCTACACCTTC.

The V gene is TRBV9, the J gene TRBJ1-2; TRBD1 matches at 8 bases. J lost 3 bases, V lost 3 bases, and 7 bases had no gene match. Germline V gives CDR1 SGDLS, CDR2 YYNGEE. This CDR3 spans 15 amino acids. The CDR3 coding sequence is TGTGCCAGCAGCGCTATACCAGGGGGCTACTATGGCTACACCTTC. Its protein is CASSAIPGGYYGYTF.

V usage is TRBV5-1 and J usage is TRBJ1-2; 8 positions match TRBD1. The CDR3 totals 17 residues. Germline assignment: CDR1 SGHRS and CDR2 YFSETQ. V lost 4 bases, J lost 7 bases, and 18 bases stayed unmatched. CDR3 residues: CASSQTIGQGHAGGYTF. CDR3 nucleotides: TGCGCCAGCAGCCAAACCATCGGACAGGGTCACGCAGGTGGCTACACCTTC.

The count of this clone is one. The rearrangement joins TRBV6-1 to TRBJ1-2, with a possible D match to TRBD1 (6 bases). The CDR3 has 16 residues. The ends were cut back, 4 bases at V and 5 bases at J, with 20 bases in the middle. Germline values: CDR1 MNHNS, CDR2 SASEGT. The CDR3 reads CASSGAFGRGRYGYTF. The DNA for the CDR3 is TGTGCCAGCAGTGGAGCTTTCGGTAGGGGGAGGTATGGCTACACCTTC.

This chain links TRBV19 with TRBJ1-5; D remains ambiguous. The V gene's germline CDR1 is LNHDA and CDR2 SQIVND (reference sequence). CDR3 length: 15 residues. Trimming pared 2 bases from V and 8 bases from J, leaving 16 bases between. CDR3 nucleotides: TGTGCCAGTAGTATATCGGGCCAATACCGGGAGCCCCAGCATTTT. This gives the protein CASSISGQYREPQHF.

This clone was detected only once. The V call is TRBV9, the J call TRBJ1-2; D unresolved. The germline V gene has CDR1 SGDLS and CDR2 YYNGEE. Trimming left V 3 bases short and J 1 base short, with 19 bases between. This CDR3 comprises 17 residues. The chain's CDR3 is CASSGTSGPEGNYGYTF. CDR3 DNA: TGTGCCAGCAGCGGCACTTCCGGGCCAGAGGGTAACTATGGCTACACCTTC.

The J gene is TRBJ2-7, the V gene TRBV19; D possibly corresponds to TRBD1 (6 bases). CDR3 length equals 12 residues. The germline V gene encodes CDR1 LNHDA and CDR2 SQIVND (reference sequence). V lost 5 bases, J lost 3 bases, and 8 bases lay in between. The DNA of the CDR3 is TGTGCCAGTAGTCTCAGGGGCTACGAGCAGTACTTC. It codes for CASSLRGYEQYF.

The chain uses TRBV28 and TRBJ2-1; D may correspond to TRBD1 or TRBD2 (5 bases each). V was pared by 7 bases and J by 0 bases, with 7 bases between. This CDR3 contains 13 residues. Germline CDR1 MDHEN, CDR2 SYDVKM. The CDR3 nucleotides are TGTGCCAGCATGGGGACCTCCTACAATGAGCAGTTCTTC. Amino acid sequence: CASMGTSYNEQFF. Combining the CDR3 with reference TRBV28 and TRBJ2-1 gives the whole variable domain DVKVTQSSRYLVKRTGEKVFLECVQDMDHENMFWYRQDPGLGLRLIYFSYDVKMKEKGDIPEGYSVSREKKERFSLILESASTNQTSMYLCASMGTSYNEQFFGPGTRLTVL.

The rearrangement links TRBV24-1 to TRBJ2-3, with TRBD1 as a possible D gene (5 bases). V shed 1 base and J shed 5 bases, with 15 bases lying between them. Germline-derived CDR1 and CDR2 are KGHDR and SFDVKD. This CDR3 has 16 amino acids. DNA for the CDR3: TGTGCCACCAGTGATTTTACAACCGGTAGGGGAGATACGCAGTATTTT. Translation gives CATSDFTTGRGDTQYF.

This chain connects TRBV21-1 to TRBJ2-3; TRBD2, the table's D call, lacks a check against the DNA. TRBV21-1 is a documented pseudogene. The CDR3 loop spans 16 amino acids. CDR3 amino acids: CASSKRAGGLPDTQYF. Here the CDR3 DNA reads TGTGCCAGCAGCAAAAGGGCGGGAGGGCTCCCAGATACGCAGTATTTT.

V usage is TRBV2 and J usage is TRBJ1-2; D is unclear. CDR3 length: 13 residues. V was trimmed by 6 bases and J by 4 bases, leaving 12 bases between them. The germline V gene has CDR1 SNHLY and CDR2 FYNNEI. The CDR3 region is CASSVTEVYGYTF. CDR3 DNA: TGTGCCAGCAGCGTAACAGAGGTCTATGGCTACACCTTC.

J is TRBJ2-6 and V is TRBV2; D is unclear. Per germline, CDR1 SNHLY and CDR2 FYNNEI. Trimming removed 7 bases at V and 2 bases at J, with 9 bases between. The length of the CDR3 is 14 residues. The CDR3 DNA reads TGTGCCAGCACGGGCCGCCCTGGGGCCAACGTCCTGACTTTC. Protein: CASTGRPGANVLTF. Filled out from reference TRBV2 and TRBJ2-6, the complete variable domain reads EPEVTQTPSHQVTQMGQEVILRCVPISNHLYFYWYRQILGQKVEFLVSFYNNEISEKSEIFDDQFSVERPDGSNFTLKIRSTKLEDSAMYFCASTGRPGANVLTFGAGSRLTVL.